This entry lists 21 T cell receptor beta chains sequenced from one sample in a study of shared clonotypes between healthy human individuals. The repertoire was sequenced with immunoSEQ multiplex PCR; TCRdb's copy has only in-frame clones and lacks some. Counted here are a few million clones, more than 90% occurring once; the ten biggest clones make up over 0.1%. The sample taken for sequencing was naive CD4+ T cells sorted from blood. Regarding subset: CD45RA+ positively selected. The receptor source for this set is a young man in good health.

The CDR3 nucleotides read TGCGCCAGCAGCTTGATGACAGATTTTAACTATGGCTACACCTTC. Translation: CASSLMTDFNYGYTF. This chain connects TRBV5-1 to TRBJ1-2; D possibly corresponds to TRBD1 (5 bases). The germline CDR1 and CDR2 sequences are SGHRS and YFSETQ. Deletions cut 1 base from V and 1 base from J, with 11 bases between. This CDR3 comprises 15 residues.

The V call is TRBV7-9, the J call TRBJ1-1; 8 positions match TRBD1. V shed 5 bases, J shed 11 bases, and the junction held 13 bases outside the gene matches. CDR3 length equals 14 residues. Germline V lookup: CDR1 SEHNR, CDR2 FQNEAQ (reference sequence). The CDR3 DNA follows: TGTGCCAGCAGCCGCCTTGGGACAGGCGAATCGGCTTTCTTT. It is translated as CASSRLGTGESAFF. Full variable domain (remainder filled in from reference TRBV7-9 and TRBJ1-1): DTGVSQNPRHKITKRGQNVTFRCDPISEHNRLYWYRQTLGQGPEFLTYFQNEAQLEKSRLLSDRFSAERPKGSFSTLEIQRTEQGDSAMYLCASSRLGTGESAFFGQGTRLTVV.

This chain uses TRBV25-1 with TRBJ1-3, with D hard to call. V dropped 4 bases and J dropped 4 bases, with 11 bases sitting between them. The germline gives CDR1 MGHDK, CDR2 SYGVNS. The CDR3 is 14 amino acids. CDR3 loop: CASSVAGSGNTIYF. CDR3 sequence (DNA): TGTGCCAGCAGTGTTGCCGGGTCCGGAAACACCATATATTTT.

This clone has just one count. The V and J genes are TRBV19 and TRBJ2-5; tentative D call: TRBD2 (6 bases). The germline V gene encodes CDR1 LNHDA and CDR2 SQIVND (reference sequence). V shed 9 bases and J shed 1 base, with 12 bases lying between them. The CDR3 has 13 amino acids. CDR3 sequence: CASGGAVQETQYF. CDR3 nucleotides: TGTGCCAGCGGCGGGGCAGTCCAAGAGACCCAGTACTTC.

With respect to this clone: Other DNA variants within this sample encode the same CDR3. The chain combines TRBV5-6 with TRBJ1-6; D may be TRBD1 (5 bases). This CDR3 contains 14 residues. V was pared by 0 bases and J by 8 bases, with 9 bases between. The germline V gene has CDR1 SGHDT and CDR2 YYEEEE. This chain's CDR3 is CASSLGQGDSPLHF. In DNA, the CDR3 is TGTGCCAGCAGCTTGGGGCAGGGAGATTCACCCCTCCACTTT.

This clone has only one observation. The chain links TRBV18 to TRBJ1-2, with D possibly matching TRBD1 (6 bases). V lost 5 bases and J lost 0, with 7 bases in between. This CDR3 has 13 residues. CDR1 is KGHSH, CDR2 LQKENI, per germline. CDR3 in amino acids: CASSKGANYGYTF. The CDR3 region has the DNA TGTGCCAGCTCAAAGGGGGCTAACTATGGCTACACCTTC.

The V call is TRBV4-1, the J call TRBJ2-3, with D tentatively TRBD2 (6 bases). V was shortened by 1 base and J by 4 bases, with 12 bases between the two germline ends. CDR3 length equals 15 residues. Germline V gives CDR1 MGHRA, CDR2 YSYEKL. The CDR3 loop is CASSQAGVMADTQYF. In DNA form, the CDR3 reads TGCGCCAGCAGCCAAGCGGGGGTGATGGCAGATACGCAGTATTTT.

CDR3 coding DNA: TGCGCCAGCATGGGAAGGGAACCGGGGGAGCAGTTCTTC. Its protein is CASMGREPGEQFF. The rearrangement joins TRBV5-1 to TRBJ2-1; TRBD2 is a possible D gene (5 bases). The CDR3 is 13 amino acids. V lost 6 bases and J 10 bases, leaving 17 bases between the germline ends. CDR1 and CDR2 (germline): SGHRS, YFSETQ.

On this clone: The sample contains more than one DNA sequence encoding this CDR3. The chain recombines TRBV5-1 with TRBJ2-5; the D gene is possibly TRBD2 (6 bases). CDR3 size: 13 residues. Germline values: CDR1 SGHRS, CDR2 YFSETQ. V was pared by 2 bases and J by 5 bases, with 10 bases between. The CDR3 spells CASSFGGSETQYF. The CDR3 nucleotides read TGCGCCAGCAGCTTTGGAGGGTCGGAGACCCAGTACTTC.

Worth noting for this clone: Different DNA sequences within this sample yield the same CDR3. This rearrangement joins TRBV6-6 to TRBJ2-7; 8 positions match TRBD2. Germline CDR1 is MNHNY and CDR2 is SVGAGI (reference sequence). The CDR3 spans 14 residues. V lost 6 bases and J lost 0; bases outside the gene matches: 4. CDR3 in amino acids: CASSLTSGSYEQYF. CDR3 coding DNA: TGTGCCAGCAGCCTTACTAGCGGCTCCTACGAGCAGTACTTC.

The rearrangement uses TRBV6-5 and TRBJ2-7; possible D gene TRBD1, 6 bases. CDR1 MNHEY and CDR2 SVGAGI come from the germline V gene. The V gene lost 5 bases and the J gene lost 2 bases, with 16 bases spanning the gap. This CDR3 contains 15 residues. The CDR3 DNA is TGTGCCAGCAGTGGAGGAACAGGGTACACCTACGAGCAGTACTTC. Translated, it gives CASSGGTGYTYEQYF.

V gene TRBV19 combines with J gene TRBJ2-7, with TRBD1 identical over 9 bases. Trimming took 3 bases from V and 4 from J; bases not matched to a gene: 10. This CDR3 comprises 16 residues. Germline V gene lookup returns CDR1 LNHDA and CDR2 SQIVND (reference sequence). Here the CDR3 DNA reads TGTGCCAGTAGTATCCCCCGACAGGGGGGTCGGTACGAGCAGTACTTC. Protein sequence: CASSIPRQGGRYEQYF.

The chain uses TRBV2 and TRBJ1-2, with D maybe TRBD1 (6 bases). CDR3 length: 14 residues. V was shortened by 7 bases and J by 8 bases, with 20 bases between the two germline ends. The germline V gene encodes CDR1 SNHLY and CDR2 FYNNEI. The CDR3 coding sequence is TGTGCCAGCAAAGGGCCTTCAGGGGAGTGGGGCTACACCTTC. Translating gives CASKGPSGEWGYTF.

J is TRBJ2-1 and V is TRBV27, with D perhaps being TRBD1 or TRBD2 (6 bases each). The CDR3 is 15 amino acids. Per germline, CDR1 MNHEY and CDR2 SMNVEV (reference sequence). The V gene lost 7 bases and the J gene lost 10 bases, with 23 bases spanning the gap. The CDR3 loop reads CASTYRGGQASEQFF. The CDR3 DNA reads TGTGCCAGCACCTACCGAGGGGGGCAAGCTAGCGAGCAGTTCTTC.

The chain employs TRBV6-1 and TRBJ1-5; 8 bases agree with TRBD1. V trimming: 7 bases; J trimming: 2 bases; junction bases outside the gene matches: 1. The length of the CDR3 is 13 residues. Germline V gives CDR1 MNHNS, CDR2 SASEGT. This CDR3 reads CASTGGRNQPQHF. Here the CDR3 DNA reads TGTGCCAGCACAGGGGGCCGCAATCAGCCCCAGCATTTT.

The chain links TRBV29-1 to TRBJ2-7; 8 nucleotides match TRBD2. J was trimmed by 3 bases and V by 5 bases; bases with no gene match: 6. The CDR3 runs 13 residues. Germline values: CDR1 SQVTM, CDR2 ANQGSEA. CDR3 DNA: TGCAGCGTTAGGCCGGGGGGGGTCTACGAGCAGTACTTC. Amino acid sequence: CSVRPGGVYEQYF.

The genes are TRBV30 and TRBJ2-7; the match to TRBD1 covers 9 bases. Germline trimming cut 7 bases from V and 4 bases from J; bases unmatched to any gene: 14. This CDR3 has 15 residues. Germline V CDR1 and CDR2: GTSNPN, SVGIG (reference sequence). The CDR3 DNA reads as TGTGCCTTTAGGCACACCGGGACAGGGATATACGAGCAGTACTTC. Its translation: CAFRHTGTGIYEQYF.

This clone has only one observation. The genes are TRBV30 and TRBJ1-5, with D unresolved. Trimming cost V 3 bases and J 2 bases, with 8 bases left between them. The CDR3 is 13 amino acids. Germline values: CDR1 GTSNPN, CDR2 SVGIG (reference sequence). CDR3 protein: CAWSSLGNQPQHF. CDR3 coding DNA: TGTGCCTGGAGCTCACTCGGCAATCAGCCCCAGCATTTT.

The V gene is TRBV18, the J gene TRBJ2-4; TRBD1 matches 9 bases. The ends lost 3 bases at V and 8 bases at J; junction bases unmatched: 8. The germline gives CDR1 KGHSH, CDR2 LQKENI. The CDR3 has 15 amino acids. CDR3 coding DNA: TGTGCCAGCTCACCGGAGACAGGGGGAAAAGACATTCAGTACTTC. This encodes CASSPETGGKDIQYF.

This sequence joins TRBV11-2 and TRBJ1-2, with TRBD1 matching over 11 bases. CDR1 is SGHAT and CDR2 is FQNNGV in the germline V gene. Trimming took 3 bases from V and 5 from J; bases not matched to a gene: 8. The CDR3 is made up of 16 amino acids. This chain's CDR3 is CASSFSGTGGLYGYTF. The CDR3 DNA follows: TGTGCCAGCAGCTTCTCCGGGACAGGGGGACTTTATGGCTACACCTTC.

There are a few counts of this clone. The chain couples TRBV6-6 to TRBJ1-6; the D gene is possibly TRBD1 (5 bases). Deletions cut 2 bases from V and 10 bases from J, with 15 bases between. The germline CDR1 and CDR2 sequences are MNHNY and SVGAGI (reference sequence). The CDR3 runs to 15 residues. The CDR3 sequence: CASSYGSRAGSPLHF. CDR3 in DNA: TGTGCCAGCAGTTACGGTTCCAGGGCGGGATCACCCCTCCACTTT.